A single sample is the source of the 31 T cell receptor beta chains below, sequenced in a study of T cell clonotyping in hematopoietic cell transplantation. Sequencing was performed with immunoSEQ multiplex PCR; in TCRdb, only in-frame clones are kept and a portion is missing. The repertoire includes over 15,000 clones, 77% of them detected once, and 15% to 20% sits in the top ten. Time point described: recipient sample about 28 days before transplant, after cytoreduction. The material sequenced was peripheral blood mononuclear cells, taken before stem cell transplant. The receptors shown here come from a man aged 60 to 75 with acute myeloid leukemia. Some clones in this sample may be carry-over from other donors' samples.

The chain employs TRBV5-6 and TRBJ2-7, with 7 bases fitting TRBD1. The V and J ends lost 4 bases and 3 bases, in that order; junction bases with no gene match: 10. From germline, CDR1 is SGHDT and CDR2 YYEEEE. The CDR3 is made up of 15 amino acids. CDR3 in amino acids: CASSPGQGGVYEQYF. The CDR3 bases are TGTGCCAGCAGCCCTGGTCAAGGGGGCGTCTACGAGCAGTACTTC.

In this sample, this clone turned up a few times. CDR3 nucleotide sequence: TGCGCCAGCAGTATAGGGACAGGGGAGATCTACACCTTC. It translates to CASSIGTGEIYTF. The chain joins TRBV5-1 to TRBJ1-2; 10 bases agree with TRBD1. J gave up 10 bases and V 5 bases, and 8 bases lay outside the gene matches. CDR3 length: 13 amino acids. Per the germline V gene, CDR1 is SGHRS and CDR2 is YFSETQ.

The CDR3 region has the DNA TGTGCCAGCAGTGATCTTGCGAACACTGAAGCTTTCTTT. Its protein is CASSDLANTEAFF. This chain connects TRBV2 to TRBJ1-1; D not certain. In germline, CDR1 is SNHLY, CDR2 FYNNEI. V lost 3 bases to trimming and J lost 1 base, with 6 bases between them. The CDR3 is 13 residues long.

The V and J genes are TRBV19 and TRBJ1-1, with D unclear. This CDR3 region has 14 residues. V lost 7 bases, J lost 0 bases, and 12 bases lay in between. CDR1 LNHDA and CDR2 SQIVND come from the germline V gene (reference sequence). The CDR3 is CASNPGSMNTEAFF. In nucleotides, the CDR3 is TGTGCCAGTAATCCGGGATCCATGAACACTGAAGCTTTCTTT.

The V call is TRBV5-4, the J call TRBJ2-7; TRBD2 matches 13 bases. The CDR3 is 16 amino acids. Trimming took 0 bases from V and 3 from J; bases not matched to a gene: 3. Germline CDR1 and CDR2: SGHNT and YYREEE (reference sequence). CDR3 sequence (DNA): TGTGCCAGCAGCTTGGGGGGACTAGCGGGGAACTACGAGCAGTACTTC. Its translation is CASSLGGLAGNYEQYF.

The chain is built from TRBV5-1 and TRBJ1-2; 12 bases map to TRBD1. Trimming removed 2 bases from V and 6 bases from J; junction bases left unmatched: 14. Per germline, CDR1 SGHRS and CDR2 YFSETQ. This CDR3 comprises 18 residues. Here the CDR3 DNA reads TGCGCCAGCAGCTTCATGGGACAGGGGGCGACGGGTCGGGATGGCTACACCTTC. Protein: CASSFMGQGATGRDGYTF.

The chain couples TRBV1 to TRBJ2-3; the table calls TRBD2, which could not be checked here. TRBV1 is flagged as a pseudogene. The CDR3 length is 13 residues. The DNA for the CDR3 is TGCACCGTGACGCGGTCGCGAGATGATACGCAGTATTTT. It yields the protein CTVTRSRDDTQYF.

V is TRBV9 and J is TRBJ1-6; 8 bases agree with TRBD1. Losses at the gene ends were 3 bases for V and 10 bases for J; bases not matched to a gene: 9. Germline lookup yields CDR1 SGDLS and CDR2 YYNGEE. The CDR3 extends over 15 amino acids. CDR3 coding DNA: TGTGCCAGCAGCGGTGGGGGACAGGCACGGTCACCCCTCCACTTT. The encoded protein is CASSGGGQARSPLHF.

V gene TRBV11-2 combines with J gene TRBJ1-4, with D possibly matching TRBD1 (5 bases). Between the trimmed V and J ends, which lost 1 base and 3 bases, there was a span of 15 bases. Germline V lookup: CDR1 SGHAT, CDR2 FQNNGV. This CDR3 is 17 amino acids long. The CDR3 sequence: CASSLGIGGSANEKLFF. CDR3 DNA: TGTGCCAGCAGCTTAGGTATCGGGGGTAGCGCTAATGAAAAACTGTTTTTT.

This clone was observed a single time. The V and J genes are TRBV5-6 and TRBJ1-2; no definite D call. The ends were cut back, 0 bases at V and 6 bases at J, with 6 bases in the middle. CDR1 is SGHDT and CDR2 is YYEEEE in the germline V gene. This CDR3 comprises 12 residues. The CDR3 sequence is CASSLAPHGYTF. The CDR3 nucleotides read TGTGCCAGCAGCTTGGCTCCCCATGGCTACACCTTC.

CDR3 sequence: CASSLDRATEAFF. The CDR3 DNA sequence: TGTGCCAGCAGCTTAGACAGGGCCACTGAAGCTTTCTTT. The V gene is TRBV7-3, the J gene TRBJ1-1, with 7 nucleotides matching TRBD1. Germline CDR1 is SGHTA and CDR2 is FQGTGA. This CDR3 is 13 amino acids long. V dropped 2 bases and J dropped 4; count of bases not matched to a gene: 1.

Concerning this clone itself: At one end the junction does not follow the germline gene, possibly because of a read error. This chain connects TRBV2 to TRBJ1-1; possible D gene TRBD1, 6 bases. CDR1 and CDR2 from the germline V gene are SNHLY and FYNNEI. The CDR3 consists of 14 residues. This CDR3 is CASIEQGPNTEAFF. As DNA, the CDR3 is TGTGCCAGCATTGAACAGGGACCGAACACTGAAGCTTTCTTT.

This chain links TRBV7-3 with TRBJ1-1, with D unresolved. The V end lost 5 bases, the J end lost 5 bases, and 15 bases lay between the germline ends. The CDR3 loop spans 14 amino acids. CDR1 and CDR2 (germline): SGHTA, FQGTGA. This CDR3 is CASSPISGETEAFF. The CDR3 nucleotides are TGTGCCAGCAGCCCTATTTCTGGGGAGACTGAAGCTTTCTTT. Full variable domain (remainder filled in from reference TRBV7-3 and TRBJ1-1): GAGVSQTPSNKVTEKGKYVELRCDPISGHTALYWYRQSLGQGPEFLIYFQGTGAADDSGLPNDRFFAVRPEGSVSTLKIQRTERGDSAVYLCASSPISGETEAFFGQGTRLTVV.

This clone was detected only a few times. V and J are TRBV6-1 and TRBJ2-1; TRBD2 matches 11 bases. The CDR3 length is 16 residues. Germline V gene lookup returns CDR1 MNHNS and CDR2 SASEGT. The V and J ends lost 2 bases and 7 bases, in that order; junction bases with no gene match: 7. CDR3 residues: CASSESLAGERNEQFF. The CDR3 DNA sequence: TGTGCCAGCAGTGAATCACTAGCGGGGGAGCGGAATGAGCAGTTCTTC.

This clone has only one observation. The chain carries TRBV19 and TRBJ1-5; the D gene is possibly TRBD1 (5 bases). Germline V gene lookup returns CDR1 LNHDA and CDR2 SQIVND (reference sequence). The CDR3 is 15 amino acids. V lost 7 bases and J 5 bases, leaving 18 bases between the germline ends. The CDR3: CASKPGTEGYQPQHF. Here the CDR3 DNA reads TGTGCCAGTAAACCGGGGACGGAAGGTTATCAGCCCCAGCATTTT.

V and J are TRBV6-5 and TRBJ2-7; a possible D gene is TRBD2 (5 bases). The ends were cut back, 6 bases at V and 4 bases at J, with 13 bases in the middle. The CDR3 is 13 residues long. The V gene's germline CDR1 is MNHEY and CDR2 SVGAGI. As DNA, the CDR3 is TGTGCCAGCAGCGGGGTGGAGACTTACGAGCAGTACTTC. As protein: CASSGVETYEQYF.

V is TRBV5-6 and J is TRBJ1-1; TRBD1 is a possible D gene (6 bases). From germline, CDR1 is SGHDT and CDR2 YYEEEE. Trimming removed 0 bases from V and 5 bases from J, with 11 bases in between. This CDR3 contains 14 residues. This CDR3 is CASSLDRVGTEAFF. As DNA, the CDR3 is TGTGCCAGCAGCTTGGACAGGGTGGGGACTGAAGCTTTCTTT.

V is TRBV6-5 and J is TRBJ2-2; D possibly corresponds to TRBD1 (6 bases). This CDR3 contains 13 residues. Trimming shortened V by 5 bases and J by 4 bases, and 8 bases separated the two germline ends. CDR1 is MNHEY and CDR2 is SVGAGI in the germline V gene. CDR3 protein: CASSTGITGELFF. The CDR3 bases are TGTGCCAGCAGTACAGGGATCACCGGGGAGCTGTTTTTT.

In its sample, this clone was seen a few times. This sequence joins TRBV5-8 and TRBJ2-5; 12 nucleotides match TRBD1. Germline V gene data show CDR1 as SGHTS and CDR2 as YDEGEE. The length of the CDR3 is 16 residues. J gave up 5 bases and V 4 bases, and 9 bases lay outside the gene matches. This CDR3 is CASSQGQGATRETQYF. CDR3 nucleotide sequence: TGTGCCAGCAGCCAGGGACAGGGGGCCACGAGGGAGACCCAGTACTTC.

This clone was counted a few times. The V and J genes are TRBV18 and TRBJ1-2, with D unclear. This CDR3 region has 14 residues. Germline-derived CDR1 and CDR2 are KGHSH and LQKENI. The V end lost 1 base, the J end lost 7 bases, and 13 bases lay between the germline ends. CDR3 sequence reads: CASSPLGFWGGYTF. The CDR3, as DNA: TGTGCCAGCTCACCACTGGGGTTTTGGGGTGGCTACACCTTC.

The chain carries TRBV9 and TRBJ2-3, with D tentatively TRBD2 (6 bases). Looked up from germline, CDR1 is SGDLS and CDR2 is YYNGEE. Trimming left V 0 bases short and J 2 bases short, with 10 bases between. This CDR3 spans 15 amino acids. The CDR3 loop is CASSVGGANTDTQYF. As DNA, the CDR3 is TGTGCCAGCAGCGTAGGCGGGGCCAACACAGATACGCAGTATTTT.

This chain joins TRBV6-5 and TRBJ2-7; TRBD2 is a possible D gene (6 bases). V was pared by 2 bases and J by 0 bases, with 8 bases between. CDR3 length: 14 residues. Germline V lookup: CDR1 MNHEY, CDR2 SVGAGI. DNA for the CDR3: TGTGCCAGCAGTTACGACGGGAGCTCCTACGAGCAGTACTTC. It yields the protein CASSYDGSSYEQYF.

This chain connects TRBV4-3 to TRBJ2-2; no clear D. Trimming removed 4 bases from V and 2 bases from J, with 17 bases in between. The CDR3 runs to 17 residues. Germline-derived CDR1 and CDR2 are LGHNA and YSLEER. CDR3 bases: TGCGCCAGCAGCCCCCCCCCATTCGGTTCCAACACCGGGGAGCTGTTTTTT. The encoded protein is CASSPPPFGSNTGELFF.

In its sample, this clone was seen a few times. The V and J genes are TRBV4-2 and TRBJ2-7, with TRBD2 matching 12 bases. V trimming: 4 bases; J trimming: 2 bases; junction bases outside the gene matches: 6. CDR3 size: 16 residues. Germline V lookup: CDR1 LGHNA, CDR2 YNFKEQ. The CDR3 loop is CASSPLTSGGPYEQYF. CDR3 DNA: TGTGCCAGCAGCCCCTTGACTAGCGGGGGACCCTACGAGCAGTACTTC.

This chain connects TRBV4-3 to TRBJ2-1; TRBD2 matches 9 bases. The CDR3 spans 15 residues. With V trimmed by 0 bases and J by 9 bases, 6 bases remained unmatched. Germline lookup yields CDR1 LGHNA and CDR2 YSLEER. CDR3 DNA sequence: TGCGCCAGCAGCCAAGAAGGCGGGGGGGCTTCTGAGCAGTTCTTC. Its protein product is CASSQEGGGASEQFF.

As regards this clone: At the DNA level, this CDR3 is encoded by other sequences in the same sample as well. J is TRBJ1-2 and V is TRBV29-1; unclear D gene. The V end lost 1 base, the J end lost 4 bases, and 1 base lay between the germline ends. The germline V gene encodes CDR1 SQVTM and CDR2 ANQGSEA. This CDR3 region has 10 residues. In DNA, the CDR3 is TGCAGCGTTGAAGGCTATGGCTACACCTTC. Residues: CSVEGYGYTF. Full variable domain (remainder filled in from reference TRBV29-1 and TRBJ1-2): SAVISQKPSRDICQRGTSLTIQCQVDSQVTMMFWYRQQPGQSLTLIATANQGSEATYESGFVIDKFPISRPNLTFSTLTVSNMSPEDSSIYLCSVEGYGYTFGSGTRLTVV.

V gene TRBV19 combines with J gene TRBJ2-1, with D perhaps TRBD2 (5 bases). The V gene lost 5 bases and the J gene lost 0 bases, with 11 bases spanning the gap. Germline assignment: CDR1 LNHDA and CDR2 SQIVND (reference sequence). The CDR3 sequence is 15 residues long. Here the CDR3 reads CASSLGVPSYNEQFF. The DNA of the CDR3 is TGTGCCAGTAGTTTGGGAGTGCCCTCCTACAATGAGCAGTTCTTC.

The rearrangement uses TRBV28 and TRBJ2-7; 9 bases agree with TRBD1. The CDR3 runs 13 residues. Per germline, CDR1 MDHEN and CDR2 SYDVKM. J gave up 3 bases and V 5 bases, and 2 bases lay outside the gene matches. This CDR3 is CASSVGQGYEQYF. The CDR3 nucleotides are TGTGCCAGCAGTGTGGGACAGGGCTACGAGCAGTACTTC.

V is TRBV6-5 and J is TRBJ2-2; 8 nucleotides match TRBD2. CDR1 and CDR2 from the germline V gene are MNHEY and SVGAGI. This CDR3 is built from 14 residues. Trimming cost V 6 bases and J 6 bases; bases outside gene matches: 6. Here the CDR3 DNA reads TGTGCCAGCAGATATGGACTAGCCTCCGGGGAGCTGTTTTTT. Protein sequence: CASRYGLASGELFF.

This chain joins TRBV10-3 and TRBJ2-7; D remains ambiguous. The germline V and J ends were trimmed by 5 bases and 4 bases, with 12 bases remaining between them. The CDR3 has 13 amino acids. Germline V lookup: CDR1 ENHRY, CDR2 SYGVKD. The chain's CDR3 is CAISPQSDYEQYF. CDR3 in DNA: TGTGCCATCAGTCCACAGTCGGATTACGAGCAGTACTTC.

The chain links TRBV6-1 to TRBJ2-7, with D hard to call. The germline V and J ends were trimmed by 6 bases and 1 base, with 13 bases remaining between them. Germline lookup yields CDR1 MNHNS and CDR2 SASEGT. This CDR3 has 14 amino acids. CDR3 DNA sequence: TGTGCCAGCAGATTGTTGGCGGCTTCCTACGAGCAGTACTTC. Encoded protein: CASRLLAASYEQYF.